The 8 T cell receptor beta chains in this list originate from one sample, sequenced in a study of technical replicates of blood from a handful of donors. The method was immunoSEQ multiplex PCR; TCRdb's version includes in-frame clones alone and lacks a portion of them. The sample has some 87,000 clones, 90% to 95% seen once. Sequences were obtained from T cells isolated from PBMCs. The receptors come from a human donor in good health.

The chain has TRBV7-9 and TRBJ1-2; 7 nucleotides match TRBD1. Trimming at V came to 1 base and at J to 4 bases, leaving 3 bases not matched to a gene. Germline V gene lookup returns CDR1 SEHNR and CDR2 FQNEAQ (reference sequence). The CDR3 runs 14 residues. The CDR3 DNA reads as TGTGCCAGCAGCTTAGAAAGGGACAGCTATGGCTACACCTTC. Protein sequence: CASSLERDSYGYTF.

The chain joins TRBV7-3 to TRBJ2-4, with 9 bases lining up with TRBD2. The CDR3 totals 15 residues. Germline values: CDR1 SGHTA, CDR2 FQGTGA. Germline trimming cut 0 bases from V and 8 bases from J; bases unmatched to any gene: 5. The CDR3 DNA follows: TGTGCCAGCAGCTTAACGGCTAGCGGGATTGACATTCAGTACTTC. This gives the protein CASSLTASGIDIQYF. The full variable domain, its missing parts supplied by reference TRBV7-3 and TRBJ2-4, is GAGVSQTPSNKVTEKGKYVELRCDPISGHTALYWYRQSLGQGPEFLIYFQGTGAADDSGLPNDRFFAVRPEGSVSTLKIQRTERGDSAVYLCASSLTASGIDIQYFGAGTRLSVL.

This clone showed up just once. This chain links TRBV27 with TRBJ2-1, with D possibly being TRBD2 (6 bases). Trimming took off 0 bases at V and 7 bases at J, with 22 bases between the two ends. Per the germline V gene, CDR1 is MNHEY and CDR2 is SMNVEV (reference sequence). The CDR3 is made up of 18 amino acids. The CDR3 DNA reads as TGTGCCAGCAGTTTATCGCAGCCCCTGGGGACTCCGTATAATGAGCAGTTCTTC. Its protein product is CASSLSQPLGTPYNEQFF.

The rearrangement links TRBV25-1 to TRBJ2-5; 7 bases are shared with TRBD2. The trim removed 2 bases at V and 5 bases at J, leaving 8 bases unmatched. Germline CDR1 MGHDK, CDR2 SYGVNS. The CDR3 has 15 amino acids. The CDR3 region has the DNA TGTGCCAGCAGTGAAGTCGGGAGGTCCTGGGAGACCCAGTACTTC. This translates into CASSEVGRSWETQYF.

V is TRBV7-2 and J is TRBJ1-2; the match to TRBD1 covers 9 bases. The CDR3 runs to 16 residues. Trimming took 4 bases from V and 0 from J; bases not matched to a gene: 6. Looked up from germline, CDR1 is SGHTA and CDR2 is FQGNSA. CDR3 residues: CASSWGQGRANYGYTF. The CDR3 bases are TGTGCCAGCAGCTGGGGACAGGGACGGGCTAACTATGGCTACACCTTC. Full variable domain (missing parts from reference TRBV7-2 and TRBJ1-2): GAGVSQSPSNKVTEKGKDVELRCDPISGHTALYWYRQSLGQGLEFLIYFQGNSAPDKSGLPSDRFSAERTGGSVSTLTIQRTQQEDSAVYLCASSWGQGRANYGYTFGSGTRLTVV.

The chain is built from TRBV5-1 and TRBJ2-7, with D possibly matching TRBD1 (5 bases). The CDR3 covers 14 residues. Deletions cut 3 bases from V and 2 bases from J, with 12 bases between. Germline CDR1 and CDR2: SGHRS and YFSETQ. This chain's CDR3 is CASSYRQHAYEQYF. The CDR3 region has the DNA TGCGCCAGCAGCTACCGACAGCACGCCTACGAGCAGTACTTC.

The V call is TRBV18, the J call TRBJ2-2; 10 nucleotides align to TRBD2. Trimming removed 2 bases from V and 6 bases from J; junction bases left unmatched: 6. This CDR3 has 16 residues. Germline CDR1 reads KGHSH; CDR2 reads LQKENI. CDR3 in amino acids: CASSPYASGRAGELFF. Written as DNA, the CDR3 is TGTGCCAGCTCACCATACGCTAGCGGGAGAGCCGGGGAGCTGTTTTTT.

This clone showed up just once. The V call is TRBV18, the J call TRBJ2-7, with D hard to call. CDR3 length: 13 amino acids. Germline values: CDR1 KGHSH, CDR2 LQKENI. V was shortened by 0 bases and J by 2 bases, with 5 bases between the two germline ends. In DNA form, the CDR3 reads TGTGCCAGCTCACCACCAGACACCTACGAGCAGTACTTC. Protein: CASSPPDTYEQYF.